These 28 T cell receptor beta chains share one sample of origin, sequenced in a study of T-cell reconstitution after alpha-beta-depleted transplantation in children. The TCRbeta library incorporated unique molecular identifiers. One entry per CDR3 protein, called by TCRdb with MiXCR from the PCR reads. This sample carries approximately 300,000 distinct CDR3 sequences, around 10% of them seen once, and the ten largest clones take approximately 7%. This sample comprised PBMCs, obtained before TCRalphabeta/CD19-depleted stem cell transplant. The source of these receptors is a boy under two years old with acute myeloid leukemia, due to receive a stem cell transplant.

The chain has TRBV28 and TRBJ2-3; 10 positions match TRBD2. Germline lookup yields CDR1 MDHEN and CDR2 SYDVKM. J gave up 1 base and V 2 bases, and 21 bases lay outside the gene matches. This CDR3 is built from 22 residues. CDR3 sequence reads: CASSLPPNFGLAEVEGTDTQYF. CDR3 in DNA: TGTGCCAGCAGTTTACCCCCTAATTTCGGACTAGCGGAGGTCGAGGGCACAGATACGCAGTATTTT.

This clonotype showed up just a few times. The CDR3 loop is CARTTETALSGANVLTF. CDR3 DNA sequence: TGTGCCCGGACAACTGAGACAGCCTTATCTGGGGCCAACGTCCTGACTTTC. V and J are TRBV30 and TRBJ2-6, with TRBD1 as a possible D gene (5 bases). The CDR3 is made up of 17 amino acids. CDR1 and CDR2 from the germline V gene are GTSNPN and SVGIG (reference sequence). V shed 8 bases and J shed 1 base, with 21 bases lying between them.

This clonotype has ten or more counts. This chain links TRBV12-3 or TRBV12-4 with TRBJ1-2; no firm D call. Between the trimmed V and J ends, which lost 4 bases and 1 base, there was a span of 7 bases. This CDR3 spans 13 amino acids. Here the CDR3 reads CASSSGFNYGYTF. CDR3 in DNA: TGTGCCAGCAGTTCCGGATTTAACTATGGCTACACCTTC.

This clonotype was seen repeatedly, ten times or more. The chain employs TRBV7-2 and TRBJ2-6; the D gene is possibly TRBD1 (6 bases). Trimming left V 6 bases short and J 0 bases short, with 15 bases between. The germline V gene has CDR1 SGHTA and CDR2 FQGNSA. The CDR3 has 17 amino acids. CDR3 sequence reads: CASRRPGQFSGANVLTF. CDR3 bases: TGTGCCAGCAGACGGCCGGGACAATTCTCTGGGGCCAACGTCCTGACTTTC.

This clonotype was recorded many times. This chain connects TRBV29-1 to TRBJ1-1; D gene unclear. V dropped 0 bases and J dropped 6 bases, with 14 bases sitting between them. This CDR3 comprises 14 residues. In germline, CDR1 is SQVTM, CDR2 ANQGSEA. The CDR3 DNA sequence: TGCAGCGTTGAAGATATCGGCCGATGGCCTGAAGCTTTCTTT. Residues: CSVEDIGRWPEAFF.

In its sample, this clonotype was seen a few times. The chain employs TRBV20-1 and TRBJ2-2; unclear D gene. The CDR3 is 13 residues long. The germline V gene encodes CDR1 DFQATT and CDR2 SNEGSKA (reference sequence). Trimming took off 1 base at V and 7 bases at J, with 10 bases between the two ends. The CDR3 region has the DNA TGCAGTGCTAGAGTAAAGGTTGGCGGGGAGCTGTTTTTT. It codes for CSARVKVGGELFF.

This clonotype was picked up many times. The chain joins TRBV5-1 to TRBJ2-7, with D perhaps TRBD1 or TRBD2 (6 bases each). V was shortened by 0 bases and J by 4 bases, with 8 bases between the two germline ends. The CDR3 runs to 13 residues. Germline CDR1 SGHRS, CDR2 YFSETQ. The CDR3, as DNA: TGCGCCAGCAGCTTGGTAGGGGGGTACGAGCAGTACTTC. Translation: CASSLVGGYEQYF.

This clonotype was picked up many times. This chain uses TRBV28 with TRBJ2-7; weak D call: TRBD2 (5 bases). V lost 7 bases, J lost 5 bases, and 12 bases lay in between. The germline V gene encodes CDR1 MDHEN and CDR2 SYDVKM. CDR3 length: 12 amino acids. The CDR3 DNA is TGTGCCAGCATCCGACTGGGAGACGAGCAGTACTTC. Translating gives CASIRLGDEQYF.

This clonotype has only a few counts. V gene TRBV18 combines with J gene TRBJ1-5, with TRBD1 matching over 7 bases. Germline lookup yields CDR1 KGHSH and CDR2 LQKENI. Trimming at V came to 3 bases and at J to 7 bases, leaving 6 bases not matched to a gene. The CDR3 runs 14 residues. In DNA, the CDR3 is TGTGCCAGCTCACCGGGACAGCCGCAACAGCCCCAGCATTTT. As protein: CASSPGQPQQPQHF.

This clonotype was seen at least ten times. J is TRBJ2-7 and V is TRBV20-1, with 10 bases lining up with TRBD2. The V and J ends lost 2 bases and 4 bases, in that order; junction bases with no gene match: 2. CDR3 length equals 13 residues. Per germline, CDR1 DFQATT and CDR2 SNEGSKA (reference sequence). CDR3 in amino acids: CSARLAGAYEQYF. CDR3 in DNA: TGCAGTGCTAGACTAGCGGGAGCGTACGAGCAGTACTTC.

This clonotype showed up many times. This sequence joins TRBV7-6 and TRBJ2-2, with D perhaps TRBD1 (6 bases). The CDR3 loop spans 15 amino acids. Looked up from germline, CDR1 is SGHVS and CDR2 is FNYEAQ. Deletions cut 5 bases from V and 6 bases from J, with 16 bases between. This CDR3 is CASSPPVAGAGELFF. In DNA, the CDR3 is TGTGCCAGCAGCCCCCCTGTAGCAGGGGCCGGGGAGCTGTTTTTT.

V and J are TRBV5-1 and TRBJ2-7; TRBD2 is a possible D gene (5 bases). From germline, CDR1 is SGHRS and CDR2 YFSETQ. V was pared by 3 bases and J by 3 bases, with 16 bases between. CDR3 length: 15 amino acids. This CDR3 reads CASSWRWEPFYEQYF. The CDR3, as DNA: TGCGCCAGCAGCTGGCGCTGGGAGCCCTTCTACGAGCAGTACTTC.

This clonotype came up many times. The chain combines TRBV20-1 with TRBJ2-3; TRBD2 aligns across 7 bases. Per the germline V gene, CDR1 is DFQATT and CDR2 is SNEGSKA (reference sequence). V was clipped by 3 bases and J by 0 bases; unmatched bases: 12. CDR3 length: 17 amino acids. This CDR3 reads CSARGAGLTTSTDTQYF. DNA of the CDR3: TGCAGTGCTAGGGGAGCGGGGCTAACCACTAGCACAGATACGCAGTATTTT.

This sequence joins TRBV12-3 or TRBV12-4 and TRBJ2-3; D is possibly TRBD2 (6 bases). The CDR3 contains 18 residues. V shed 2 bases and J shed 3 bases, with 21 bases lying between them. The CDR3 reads CASSLIRAGRRRTDTQYF. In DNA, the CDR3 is TGTGCCAGCAGTTTAATTCGGGCGGGACGCCGGCGGACAGATACGCAGTATTTT.

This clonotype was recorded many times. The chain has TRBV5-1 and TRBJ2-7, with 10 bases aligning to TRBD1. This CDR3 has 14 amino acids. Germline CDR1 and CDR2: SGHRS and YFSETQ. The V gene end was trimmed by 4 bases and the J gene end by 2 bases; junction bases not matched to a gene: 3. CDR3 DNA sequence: TGCGCCAGCAGCGCCGGGACAGGGGCCTACGAGCAGTACTTC. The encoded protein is CASSAGTGAYEQYF.

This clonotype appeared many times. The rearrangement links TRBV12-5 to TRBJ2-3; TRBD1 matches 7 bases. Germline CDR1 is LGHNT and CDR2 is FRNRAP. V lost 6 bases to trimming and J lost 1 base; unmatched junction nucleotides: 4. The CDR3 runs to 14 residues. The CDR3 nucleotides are TGTGCTAGTGGCCTCGGACAGGGCACAGATACGCAGTATTTT. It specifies CASGLGQGTDTQYF.

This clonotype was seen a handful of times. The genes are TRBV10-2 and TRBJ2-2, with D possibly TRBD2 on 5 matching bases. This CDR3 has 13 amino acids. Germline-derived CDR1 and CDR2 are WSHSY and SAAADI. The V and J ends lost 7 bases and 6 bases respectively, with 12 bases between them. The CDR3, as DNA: TGCGCCAGCAACCCCGGGATCCCCGGGGAGCTGTTTTTT. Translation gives CASNPGIPGELFF.

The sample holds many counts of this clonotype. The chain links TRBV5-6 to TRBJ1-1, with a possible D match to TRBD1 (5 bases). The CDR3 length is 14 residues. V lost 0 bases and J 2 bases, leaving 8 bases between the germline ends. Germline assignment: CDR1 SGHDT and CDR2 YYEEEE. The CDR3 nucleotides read TGTGCCAGCAGCTTGGGCAGGGCTAACACTGAAGCTTTCTTT. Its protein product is CASSLGRANTEAFF.

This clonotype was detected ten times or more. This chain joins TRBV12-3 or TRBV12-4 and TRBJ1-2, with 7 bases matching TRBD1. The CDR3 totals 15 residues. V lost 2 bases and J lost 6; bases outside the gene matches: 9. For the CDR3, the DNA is TGTGCCAGCAGTTTAAGGGACAGTCCCGGGGATGGCTACACCTTC. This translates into CASSLRDSPGDGYTF.

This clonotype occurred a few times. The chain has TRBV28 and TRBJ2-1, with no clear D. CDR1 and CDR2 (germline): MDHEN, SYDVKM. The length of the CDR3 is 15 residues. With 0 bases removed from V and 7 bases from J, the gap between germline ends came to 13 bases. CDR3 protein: CASSLWGNGLNEQFF. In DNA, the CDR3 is TGTGCCAGCAGTTTATGGGGGAATGGCTTGAATGAGCAGTTCTTC.

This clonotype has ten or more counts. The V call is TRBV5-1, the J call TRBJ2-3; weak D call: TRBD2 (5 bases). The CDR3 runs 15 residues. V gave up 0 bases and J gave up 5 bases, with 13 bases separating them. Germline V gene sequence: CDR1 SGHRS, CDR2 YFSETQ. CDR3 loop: CASSLEGVGIDTQYF. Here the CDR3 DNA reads TGCGCCAGCAGCTTGGAGGGAGTAGGTATAGATACGCAGTATTTT.

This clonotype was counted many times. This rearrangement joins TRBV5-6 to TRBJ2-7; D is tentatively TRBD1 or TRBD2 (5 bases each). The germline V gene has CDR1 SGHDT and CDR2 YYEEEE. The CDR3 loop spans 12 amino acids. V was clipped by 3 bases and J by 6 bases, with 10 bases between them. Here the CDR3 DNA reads TGTGCCAGCAGCTGGGACGTGGGCGAGCAGTACTTC. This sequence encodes CASSWDVGEQYF.

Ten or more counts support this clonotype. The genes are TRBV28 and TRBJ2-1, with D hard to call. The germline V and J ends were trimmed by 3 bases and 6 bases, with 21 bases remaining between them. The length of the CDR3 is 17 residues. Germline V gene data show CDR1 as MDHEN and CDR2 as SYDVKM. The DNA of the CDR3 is TGTGCCAGCAGTTTCGGTTCGGTACGGCTGTTGTTCAATGAGCAGTTCTTC. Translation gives CASSFGSVRLLFNEQFF.

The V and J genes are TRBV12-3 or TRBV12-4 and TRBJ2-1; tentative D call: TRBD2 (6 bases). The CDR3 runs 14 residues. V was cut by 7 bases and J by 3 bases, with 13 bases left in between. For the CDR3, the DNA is TGTGCCAGCAATGCTCAGGGACTCTACAATGAGCAGTTCTTC. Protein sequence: CASNAQGLYNEQFF.

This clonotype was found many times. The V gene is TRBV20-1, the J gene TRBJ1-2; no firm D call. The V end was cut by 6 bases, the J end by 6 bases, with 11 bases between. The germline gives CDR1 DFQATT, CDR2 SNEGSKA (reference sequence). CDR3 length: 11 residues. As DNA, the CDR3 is TGCAGTGCACAACCAGCGCATGGCTACACCTTC. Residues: CSAQPAHGYTF.

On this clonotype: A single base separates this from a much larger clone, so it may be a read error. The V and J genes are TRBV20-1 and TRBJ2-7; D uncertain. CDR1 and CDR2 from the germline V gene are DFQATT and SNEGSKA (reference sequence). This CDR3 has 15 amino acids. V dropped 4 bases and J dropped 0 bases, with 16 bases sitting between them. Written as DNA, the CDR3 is TGCAGTGCTACGGCCCCGACAACTAACTCCTACGAGCAGTACTTC. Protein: CSATAPTTNSYEQYF.

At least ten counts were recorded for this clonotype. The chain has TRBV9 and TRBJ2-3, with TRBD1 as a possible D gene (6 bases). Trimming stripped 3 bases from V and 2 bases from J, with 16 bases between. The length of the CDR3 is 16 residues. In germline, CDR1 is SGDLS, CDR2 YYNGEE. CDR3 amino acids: CASSDRALTFTDTQYF. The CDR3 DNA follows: TGTGCCAGCAGCGACAGGGCCTTAACCTTCACAGATACGCAGTATTTT. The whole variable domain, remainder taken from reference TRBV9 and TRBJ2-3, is DSGVTQTPKHLITATGQRVTLRCSPRSGDLSVYWYQQSLDQGLQFLIQYYNGEERAKGNILERFSAQQFPDLHSELNLSSLELGDSALYFCASSDRALTFTDTQYFGPGTRLTVL.

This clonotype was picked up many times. In DNA, the CDR3 is TGCAGTGCTAGGGGCGGGGAGAGCTCCTACGAGCAGTACTTC. Translated, it gives CSARGGESSYEQYF. The chain employs TRBV20-1 and TRBJ2-7; tentatively, D is TRBD2 (6 bases). This CDR3 has 14 residues. Trimming took off 3 bases at V and 0 bases at J, with 12 bases between the two ends. Germline CDR1 reads DFQATT; CDR2 reads SNEGSKA (reference sequence).